These T cell receptor beta chains were read from a single sample in a study of blood T cell repertoires in COVID-19. Here immunoSEQ multiplex PCR was the method, and the copy in TCRdb shows in-frame clones only, minus some. The sample consists of approximately 100,000 clones, 81% of them appearing once. Material: peripheral blood. These receptors all come from a human donor in a cohort sampled during active COVID-19. Both conserved end residues are part of each CDR3. Fields, in order: V gene, D gene, clone size, J gene, CDR3 protein, CDR3 DNA. The D gene is left open where the match is weak. The listing skips clone size in some rows; elsewhere it reads once, few, many or a size class.

v_call: TRBV9
d_call: -
clone_size: -
j_call: TRBJ2-7
cdr3_aa: CASSFRDTSYEQYF
cdr3_nt: TGTGCCAGCAGCTTCCGGGACACCTCCTACGAGCAGTACTTC

v_call: TRBV6-5
d_call: TRBD1
clone_size: -
j_call: TRBJ2-1
cdr3_aa: CASRSTTWGQHEQFF
cdr3_nt: TGTGCCAGCCGATCGACTACCTGGGGACAGCATGAGCAGTTCTTC

v_call: TRBV9
d_call: -
clone_size: once
j_call: TRBJ2-3
cdr3_aa: CASSPSRSDTQYF
cdr3_nt: TGTGCCAGCAGCCCTAGTCGGTCTGATACGCAGTATTTT

v_call: TRBV7-3
d_call: TRBD1
clone_size: few
j_call: TRBJ1-2
cdr3_aa: CASSPTGGYGYTF
cdr3_nt: TGTGCCAGCAGCCCGACAGGGGGCTATGGCTACACCTTC

v_call: TRBV29-1
d_call: TRBD1
clone_size: -
j_call: TRBJ1-1
cdr3_aa: CSAAGQTNTEAFF
cdr3_nt: TGCAGCGCCGCGGGACAGACGAACACTGAAGCTTTCTTT

v_call: TRBV7-8
d_call: TRBD2
clone_size: -
j_call: TRBJ2-2
cdr3_aa: CASSLMSGGGGARTGELFF
cdr3_nt: TGTGCCAGCAGCTTAATGTCTGGCGGCGGGGGGGCGAGGACCGGGGAGCTGTTTTTT

v_call: TRBV7-9
d_call: -
clone_size: -
j_call: TRBJ1-4
cdr3_aa: CASSLGTGITNEKLFF
cdr3_nt: TGTGCCAGCAGCTTGGGTACAGGGATAACTAATGAAAAACTGTTTTTT

v_call: TRBV11-2
d_call: -
clone_size: -
j_call: TRBJ1-4
cdr3_aa: CASSLQVVREKLFF
cdr3_nt: TGTGCCAGCAGCTTACAGGTGGTGCGCGAAAAACTGTTTTTT

v_call: TRBV28
d_call: TRBD1
clone_size: -
j_call: TRBJ1-5
cdr3_aa: CASSFTGVNSNQPQHF
cdr3_nt: TGTGCCAGCAGTTTTACAGGGGTCAATAGCAATCAGCCCCAGCATTTT

v_call: TRBV11-3
d_call: -
clone_size: -
j_call: TRBJ2-6
cdr3_aa: CASSLKQVGANVLTF
cdr3_nt: TGTGCCAGCAGCTTAAAACAGGTTGGGGCCAACGTCCTGACTTTC

v_call: TRBV12-3/TRBV12-4
d_call: -
clone_size: few
j_call: TRBJ1-5
cdr3_aa: CASSLPGQPQHF
cdr3_nt: TGTGCCAGCAGTTTGCCTGGCCAGCCCCAGCATTTT

v_call: TRBV7-3
d_call: -
clone_size: once
j_call: TRBJ2-3
cdr3_aa: CASSPNSGPPTDTQYF
cdr3_nt: TGTGCCAGCAGCCCCAACAGCGGACCCCCCACAGATACGCAGTATTTT

v_call: TRBV27
d_call: -
clone_size: -
j_call: TRBJ1-2
cdr3_aa: CASSSTVGYGYTF
cdr3_nt: TGTGCCAGCAGTTCGACAGTTGGCTATGGCTACACCTTC

v_call: TRBV4-1
d_call: -
clone_size: -
j_call: TRBJ2-7
cdr3_aa: CASSQGGIGYEQYF
cdr3_nt: TGCGCCAGCAGCCAAGGAGGGATTGGCTACGAGCAGTACTTC

v_call: TRBV28
d_call: TRBD2
clone_size: -
j_call: TRBJ2-7
cdr3_aa: CASSYPTSGKYEQYF
cdr3_nt: TGTGCCAGCAGTTATCCGACTAGCGGGAAGTACGAGCAGTACTTC

v_call: TRBV11-3
d_call: TRBD2
clone_size: -
j_call: TRBJ2-7
cdr3_aa: CASSLGGSGINSYEQYF
cdr3_nt: TGTGCCAGCAGCTTAGGGGGTAGCGGGATTAACTCCTACGAGCAGTACTTC

v_call: TRBV3-1/TRBV3-2
d_call: TRBD1
clone_size: once
j_call: TRBJ1-1
cdr3_aa: CASSQSDRGRNTEAFF
cdr3_nt: TGTGCCAGCAGCCAATCCGACAGGGGAAGGAACACTGAAGCTTTCTTT

v_call: TRBV15
d_call: -
clone_size: -
j_call: TRBJ1-2
cdr3_aa: CATSRDRGAQGYTF
cdr3_nt: TGTGCCACCAGCAGAGATCGGGGGGCTCAGGGCTACACCTTC

v_call: TRBV10-2
d_call: -
clone_size: -
j_call: TRBJ1-5
cdr3_aa: CASRSQGRDQPQHF
cdr3_nt: TGCGCCAGCAGGTCGCAGGGGAGGGATCAGCCCCAGCATTTT

v_call: TRBV28
d_call: TRBD1
clone_size: -
j_call: TRBJ1-4
cdr3_aa: CASSGYTGARRFNEKLFF
cdr3_nt: TGTGCCAGCAGTGGTTATACAGGGGCCCGCCGCTTTAATGAAAAACTGTTTTTT

v_call: TRBV15
d_call: -
clone_size: -
j_call: TRBJ1-1
cdr3_aa: CATSRDPTRNTEAFF
cdr3_nt: TGTGCCACCAGCAGAGATCCCACAAGAAACACTGAAGCTTTCTTT

v_call: TRBV7-2
d_call: -
clone_size: -
j_call: TRBJ1-5
cdr3_aa: CASSLGTAKSNQPQHF
cdr3_nt: TGTGCCAGCAGCTTAGGGACAGCGAAAAGCAATCAGCCCCAGCATTTT

v_call: TRBV6-2/TRBV6-3
d_call: TRBD1
clone_size: once
j_call: TRBJ2-7
cdr3_aa: CASSYRGTGAEQYF
cdr3_nt: TGTGCCAGCAGTTACAGGGGAACAGGGGCCGAGCAGTACTTC

v_call: TRBV6-5
d_call: TRBD1
clone_size: few
j_call: TRBJ2-7
cdr3_aa: CASSQTGTVYEQYF
cdr3_nt: TGTGCCAGCAGTCAAACCGGGACAGTCTACGAGCAGTACTTC

v_call: TRBV19
d_call: -
clone_size: -
j_call: TRBJ2-7
cdr3_aa: CASRKKGESSYEQYF
cdr3_nt: TGTGCCAGTAGGAAGAAGGGGGAAAGCTCCTACGAGCAGTACTTC